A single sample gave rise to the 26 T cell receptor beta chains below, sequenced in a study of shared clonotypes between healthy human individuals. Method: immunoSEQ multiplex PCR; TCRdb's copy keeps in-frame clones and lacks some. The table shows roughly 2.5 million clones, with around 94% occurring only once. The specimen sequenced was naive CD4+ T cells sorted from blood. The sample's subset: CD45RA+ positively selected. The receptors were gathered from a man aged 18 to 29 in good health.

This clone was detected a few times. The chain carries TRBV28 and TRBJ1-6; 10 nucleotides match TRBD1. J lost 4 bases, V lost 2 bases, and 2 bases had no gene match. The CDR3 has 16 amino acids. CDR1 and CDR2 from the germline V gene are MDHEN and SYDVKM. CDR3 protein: CASSLGDRGYNSPLHF. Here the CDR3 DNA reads TGTGCCAGCAGTTTAGGGGACAGGGGTTATAATTCACCCCTCCACTTT. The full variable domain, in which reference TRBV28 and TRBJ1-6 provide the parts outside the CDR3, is DVKVTQSSRYLVKRTGEKVFLECVQDMDHENMFWYRQDPGLGLRLIYFSYDVKMKEKGDIPEGYSVSREKKERFSLILESASTNQTSMYLCASSLGDRGYNSPLHFGNGTRLTVT.

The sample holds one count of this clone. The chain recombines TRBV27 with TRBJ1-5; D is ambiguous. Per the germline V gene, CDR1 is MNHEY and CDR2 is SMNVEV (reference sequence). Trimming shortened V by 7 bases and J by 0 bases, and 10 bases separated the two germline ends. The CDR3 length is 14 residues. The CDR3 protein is CASKPPYSNQPQHF. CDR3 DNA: TGTGCCAGCAAACCCCCCTATAGCAATCAGCCCCAGCATTTT.

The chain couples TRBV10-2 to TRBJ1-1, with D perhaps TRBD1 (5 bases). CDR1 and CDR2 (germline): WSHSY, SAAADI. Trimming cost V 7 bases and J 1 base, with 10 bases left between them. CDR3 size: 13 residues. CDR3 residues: CASKRGGNTEAFF. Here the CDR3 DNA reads TGCGCCAGCAAACGGGGGGGGAACACTGAAGCTTTCTTT.

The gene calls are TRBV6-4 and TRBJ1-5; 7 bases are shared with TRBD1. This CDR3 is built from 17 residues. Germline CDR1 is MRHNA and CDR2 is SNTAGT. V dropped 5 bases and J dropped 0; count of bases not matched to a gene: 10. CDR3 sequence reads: CASSYSPGTDSNQPQHF. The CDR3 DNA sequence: TGTGCCAGCAGTTATTCCCCGGGGACAGATAGCAATCAGCCCCAGCATTTT.

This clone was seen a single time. The CDR3 DNA reads as TGTGCCAGCAGCTTAACTAGCGGGGGACGCACAGATACGCAGTATTTT. Encoded protein: CASSLTSGGRTDTQYF. The J gene is TRBJ2-3, the V gene TRBV13, with TRBD2 matching 11 bases. Trimming cost V 2 bases and J 1 base; bases outside gene matches: 2. The CDR3 length is 16 residues. Germline loops: CDR1 PRHDT, CDR2 FYEKMQ (reference sequence).

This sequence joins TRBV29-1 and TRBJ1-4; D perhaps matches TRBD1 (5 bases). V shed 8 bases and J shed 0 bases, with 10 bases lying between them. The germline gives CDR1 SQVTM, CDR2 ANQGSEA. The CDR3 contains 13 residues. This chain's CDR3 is CSWGGSTNEKLFF. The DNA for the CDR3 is TGCAGCTGGGGGGGGTCAACTAATGAAAAACTGTTTTTT.

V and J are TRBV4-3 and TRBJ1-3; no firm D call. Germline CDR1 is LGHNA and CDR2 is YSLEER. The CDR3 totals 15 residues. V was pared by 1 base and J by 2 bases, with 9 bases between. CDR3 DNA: TGCGCCAGCAGCCAAGGGGTGGGTACTGGAAACACCATATATTTT. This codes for CASSQGVGTGNTIYF.

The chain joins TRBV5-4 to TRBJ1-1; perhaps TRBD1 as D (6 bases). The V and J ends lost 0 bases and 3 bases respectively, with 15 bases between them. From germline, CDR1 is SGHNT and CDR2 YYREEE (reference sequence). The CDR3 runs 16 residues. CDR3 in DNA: TGTGCCAGCAGCTTGGGTGGTACAGGGAGGGACACTGAAGCTTTCTTT. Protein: CASSLGGTGRDTEAFF.

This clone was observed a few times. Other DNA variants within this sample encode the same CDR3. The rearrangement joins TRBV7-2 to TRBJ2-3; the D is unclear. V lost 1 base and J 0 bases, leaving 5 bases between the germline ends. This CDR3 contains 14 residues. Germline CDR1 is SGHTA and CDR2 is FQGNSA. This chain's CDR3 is CASSLGVSTDTQYF. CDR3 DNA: TGTGCCAGCAGCTTAGGAGTTAGCACAGATACGCAGTATTTT.

The chain's CDR3 is CASSPLRDSPLHF. Written as DNA, the CDR3 is TGTGCCAGCTCACCACTCCGGGATTCACCCCTCCACTTT. V gene TRBV18 combines with J gene TRBJ1-6, with unresolved D. Germline values: CDR1 KGHSH, CDR2 LQKENI. The CDR3 sequence is 13 residues long. Trimming cost V 1 base and J 8 bases, with 6 bases left between them. The full variable domain, its missing parts supplied by reference TRBV18 and TRBJ1-6, is NAGVMQNPRHLVRRRGQEARLRCSPMKGHSHVYWYRQLPEEGLKFMVYLQKENIIDESGMPKERFSAEFPKEGPSILRIQQVVRGDSAAYFCASSPLRDSPLHFGNGTRLTVT.

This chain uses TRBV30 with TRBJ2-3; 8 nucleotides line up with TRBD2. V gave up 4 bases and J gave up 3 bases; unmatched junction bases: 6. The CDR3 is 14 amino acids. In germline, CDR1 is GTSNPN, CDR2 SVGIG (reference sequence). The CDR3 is CAWTGGDHTDTQYF. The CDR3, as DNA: TGTGCCTGGACGGGGGGGGACCATACAGATACGCAGTATTTT.

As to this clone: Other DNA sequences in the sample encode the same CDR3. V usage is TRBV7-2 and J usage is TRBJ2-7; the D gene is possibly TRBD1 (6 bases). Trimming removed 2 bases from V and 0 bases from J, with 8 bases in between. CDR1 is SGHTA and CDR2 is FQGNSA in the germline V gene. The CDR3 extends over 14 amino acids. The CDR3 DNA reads TGTGCCAGCAGCTTAACAGGGAGCTCCTACGAGCAGTACTTC. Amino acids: CASSLTGSSYEQYF.

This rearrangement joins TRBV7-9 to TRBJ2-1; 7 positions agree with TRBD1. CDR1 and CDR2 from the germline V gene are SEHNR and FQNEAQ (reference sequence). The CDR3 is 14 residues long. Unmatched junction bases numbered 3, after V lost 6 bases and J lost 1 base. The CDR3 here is CASSQGVSYNEQFF. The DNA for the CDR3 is TGTGCCAGCAGTCAGGGGGTTTCCTACAATGAGCAGTTCTTC.

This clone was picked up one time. CDR3 sequence reads: CASNLQQGTEAFF. CDR3 bases: TGTGCCAGCAATCTCCAACAGGGCACTGAAGCTTTCTTT. The chain employs TRBV6-5 and TRBJ1-1; possibly TRBD1 for D (6 bases). The CDR3 has 13 amino acids. V dropped 7 bases and J dropped 4 bases, with 13 bases sitting between them. Per the germline V gene, CDR1 is MNHEY and CDR2 is SVGAGI.

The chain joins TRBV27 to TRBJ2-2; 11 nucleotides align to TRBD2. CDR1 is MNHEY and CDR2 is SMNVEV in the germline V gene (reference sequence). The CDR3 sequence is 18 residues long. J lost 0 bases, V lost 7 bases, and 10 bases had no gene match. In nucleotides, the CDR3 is TGTGCCAGCATAAAGGATGAGACTAGCGGGGCGAACACCGGGGAGCTGTTTTTT. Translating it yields CASIKDETSGANTGELFF.

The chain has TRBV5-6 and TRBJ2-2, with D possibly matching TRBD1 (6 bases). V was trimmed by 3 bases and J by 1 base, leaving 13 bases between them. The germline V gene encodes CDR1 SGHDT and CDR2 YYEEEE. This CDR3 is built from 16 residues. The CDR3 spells CASSSGQIQNTGELFF. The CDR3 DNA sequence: TGTGCCAGCAGCTCTGGACAGATCCAGAACACCGGGGAGCTGTTTTTT.

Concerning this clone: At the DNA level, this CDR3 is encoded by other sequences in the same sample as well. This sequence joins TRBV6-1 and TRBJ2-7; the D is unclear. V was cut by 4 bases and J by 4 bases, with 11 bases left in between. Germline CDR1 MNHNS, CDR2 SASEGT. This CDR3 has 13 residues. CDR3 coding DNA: TGTGCCAGCAGTGGAGGCAGAGAGTACGAGCAGTACTTC. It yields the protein CASSGGREYEQYF.

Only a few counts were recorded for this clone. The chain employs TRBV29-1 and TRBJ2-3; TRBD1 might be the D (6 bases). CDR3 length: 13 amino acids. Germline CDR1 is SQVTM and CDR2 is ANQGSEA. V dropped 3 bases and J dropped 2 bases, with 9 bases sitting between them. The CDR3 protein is CSVDTGNTDTQYF. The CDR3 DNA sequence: TGCAGCGTTGATACAGGGAACACAGATACGCAGTATTTT.

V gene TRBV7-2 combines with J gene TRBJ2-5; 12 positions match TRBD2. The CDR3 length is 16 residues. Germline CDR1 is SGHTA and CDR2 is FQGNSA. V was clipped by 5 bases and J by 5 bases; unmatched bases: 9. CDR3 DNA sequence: TGTGCCAGCAGCCCTAGACTAGCGGGAGAAAGGGAGACCCAGTACTTC. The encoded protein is CASSPRLAGERETQYF.

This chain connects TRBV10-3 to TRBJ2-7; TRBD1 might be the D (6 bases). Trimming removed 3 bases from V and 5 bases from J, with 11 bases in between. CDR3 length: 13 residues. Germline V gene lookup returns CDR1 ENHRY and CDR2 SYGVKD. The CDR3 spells CAISEGAGDEQYF. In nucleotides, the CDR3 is TGTGCCATCAGTGAAGGCGCAGGGGACGAGCAGTACTTC.

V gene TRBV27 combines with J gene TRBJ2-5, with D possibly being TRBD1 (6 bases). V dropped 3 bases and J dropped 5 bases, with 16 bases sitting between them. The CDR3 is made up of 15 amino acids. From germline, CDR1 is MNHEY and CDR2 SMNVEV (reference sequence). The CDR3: CASSFSGVKGETQYF. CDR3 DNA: TGTGCCAGCAGTTTCTCAGGGGTAAAGGGGGAGACCCAGTACTTC.

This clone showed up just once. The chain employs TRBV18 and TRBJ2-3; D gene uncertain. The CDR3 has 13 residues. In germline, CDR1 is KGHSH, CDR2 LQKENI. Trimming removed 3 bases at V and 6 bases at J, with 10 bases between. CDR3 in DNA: TGTGCCAGCTCACCGGAAGTCGGCGATACGCAGTATTTT. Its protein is CASSPEVGDTQYF.

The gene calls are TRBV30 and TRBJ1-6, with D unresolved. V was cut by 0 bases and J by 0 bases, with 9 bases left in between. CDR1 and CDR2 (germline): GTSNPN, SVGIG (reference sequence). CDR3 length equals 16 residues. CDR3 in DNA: TGTGCCTGGAGTGTTAACGGGAACTCCTATAATTCACCCCTCCACTTT. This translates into CAWSVNGNSYNSPLHF.

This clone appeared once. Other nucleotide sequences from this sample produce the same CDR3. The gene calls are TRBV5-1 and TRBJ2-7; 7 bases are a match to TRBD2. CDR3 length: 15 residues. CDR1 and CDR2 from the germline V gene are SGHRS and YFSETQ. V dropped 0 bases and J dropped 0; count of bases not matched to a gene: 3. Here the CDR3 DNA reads TGCGCCAGCAGCTTGGCGGGCGGGAGCTCCTACGAGCAGTACTTC. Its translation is CASSLAGGSSYEQYF.

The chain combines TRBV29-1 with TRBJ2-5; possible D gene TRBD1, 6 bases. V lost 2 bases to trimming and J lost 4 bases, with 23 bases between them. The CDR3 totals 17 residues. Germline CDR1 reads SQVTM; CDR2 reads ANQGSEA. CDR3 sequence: CSVEKQGSTQSGETQYF. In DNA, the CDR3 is TGCAGCGTTGAAAAACAGGGATCTACGCAATCGGGAGAGACCCAGTACTTC.

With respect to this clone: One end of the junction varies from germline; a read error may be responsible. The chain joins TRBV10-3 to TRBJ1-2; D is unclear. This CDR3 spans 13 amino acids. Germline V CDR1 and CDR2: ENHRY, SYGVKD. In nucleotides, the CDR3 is TGTGCCGTCAGTGAGTCCGGGGAGTATGGCTACACCTTC. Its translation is CAVSESGEYGYTF.